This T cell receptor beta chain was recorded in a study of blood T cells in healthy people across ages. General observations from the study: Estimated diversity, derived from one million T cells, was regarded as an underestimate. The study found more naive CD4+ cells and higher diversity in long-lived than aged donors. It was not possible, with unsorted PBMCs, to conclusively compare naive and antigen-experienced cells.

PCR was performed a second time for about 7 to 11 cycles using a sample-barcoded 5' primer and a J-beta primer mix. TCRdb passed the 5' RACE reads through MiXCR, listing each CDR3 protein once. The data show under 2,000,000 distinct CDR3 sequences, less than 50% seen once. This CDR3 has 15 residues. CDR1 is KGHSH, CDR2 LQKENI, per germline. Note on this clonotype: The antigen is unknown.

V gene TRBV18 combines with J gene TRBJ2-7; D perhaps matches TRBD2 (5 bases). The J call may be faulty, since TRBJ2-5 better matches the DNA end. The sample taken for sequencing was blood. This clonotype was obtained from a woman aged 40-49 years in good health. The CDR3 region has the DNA TGTGCCAGCTCACCACGGGCTAGCAGCCAAGAGACCCAGTACTTC. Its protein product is CASSPRASSQETQYF.